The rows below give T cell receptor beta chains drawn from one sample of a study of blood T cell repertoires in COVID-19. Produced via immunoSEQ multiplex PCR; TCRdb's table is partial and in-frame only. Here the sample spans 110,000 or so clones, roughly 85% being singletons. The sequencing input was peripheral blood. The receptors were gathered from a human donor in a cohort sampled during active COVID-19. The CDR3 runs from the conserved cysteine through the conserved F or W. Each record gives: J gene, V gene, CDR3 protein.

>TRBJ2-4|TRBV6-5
CASSTPQGLSQTQYF
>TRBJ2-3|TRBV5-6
CASSLGAASRIDTQYF
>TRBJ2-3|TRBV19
CASSIEDRARSYF
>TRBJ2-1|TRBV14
CASSQRKQVFNEQFF
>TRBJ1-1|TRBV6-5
CASSWPLGEAFF
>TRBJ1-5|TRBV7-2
CASSLGQGYQPQHF
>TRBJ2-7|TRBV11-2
CASSWGQGGNYEQYF
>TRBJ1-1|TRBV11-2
CASSTPGGVENTEAFF
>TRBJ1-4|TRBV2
CASSDQGLTEKLFF
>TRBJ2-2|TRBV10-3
CAITRQGWDGELFF
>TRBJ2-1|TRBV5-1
CASSLRTDYNEQFF
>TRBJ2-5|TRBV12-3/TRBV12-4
CASSFGEVATQYF
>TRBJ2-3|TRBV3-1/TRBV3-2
CASSQPYGGLTDTQYF
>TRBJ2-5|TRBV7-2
CASSHPGGPSQETQYF
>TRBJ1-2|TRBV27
CASGYVRGGYTF
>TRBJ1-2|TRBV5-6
CASSPGSLRGYTF
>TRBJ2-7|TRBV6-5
CASSYGLAATYEQYF
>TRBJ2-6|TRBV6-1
CASSEERGTGANVLTF
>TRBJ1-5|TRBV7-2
CASSSSGLNQPQHF
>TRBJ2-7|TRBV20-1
CSASGAGGQYF
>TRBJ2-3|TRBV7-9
CASRAGGSTDTQYF
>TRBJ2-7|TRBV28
CASRGTKTYEQYF
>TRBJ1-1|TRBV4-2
CASSQTVNTEAFF
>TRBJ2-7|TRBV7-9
CASSLTGTSGPLEQYF
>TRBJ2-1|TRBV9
CASSEPTGVPFGYNEQFF